This T cell receptor beta chain was sequenced in a study of cytomegalovirus exposure and HLA in healthy donors. Study observations and caveats: Rare TCR sequences dominated, though some public TCRs recurred in many donors.

Sequencing used immunoSEQ multiplex PCR; TCRdb keeps in-frame clones, though not all of them. The table shows 200,000 to 250,000 clones, with over 70% occurring only once. About this clone: Its target is unknown.

Sequencing input: PBMCs. The sequence was collected from a woman in her thirties in good health and CMV-seropositive.

CDR3 loop: CASSPIAGGVNEQFF. Here the CDR3 DNA reads TGTGCCAGCAGCCCGATAGCGGGAGGCGTCAATGAGCAGTTCTTC. The chain joins TRBV11-2 to TRBJ2-1, with 10 bases identical to TRBD2. The CDR3 has 15 amino acids. Germline V gene sequence: CDR1 SGHAT, CDR2 FQNNGV. Trimming took 5 bases from V and 6 from J; bases not matched to a gene: 7.